This record looks at one T cell receptor beta chain sequence and its context. Its antigen remains undetermined. No per-base quality is available; no much larger clone lies one base away. Library construction relied on the immunoSEQ multiplex PCR assay. The multiplex PCR relied on a mix of 60 forward primers for TCR Vbeta segments and 13 reverse primers for TCR Jbeta segments. The CDR3 region of rearranged TCR beta genes was amplified from genomic DNA with a multiplex PCR assay. The Illumina HiSeq System was used to sequence the amplified TCR beta libraries as 87-base-pair reads. In the source study's methods: A later analysis tallied 75 million to 95 million unique TCR beta chains across the 660 or so repertoires, and approximately 11 million of those chains were shared by two or more donors. To remove PCR and sequencing errors, raw reads were error-corrected and collapsed into unique sequences using a nearest-neighbor algorithm that merged closely related sequences. Alignment of CDR3 sequences to IMGT reference sequences was used to assign V, D and J gene segments. For a sequence to be retained, a match of at least six nucleotides was required to both a V gene segment and a J gene segment. Rearrangements were called productive when the CDR3 lacked stop codons and stayed in frame with V and J; all others were non-productive. CDR3 was defined according to IMGT convention as the region running from the second conserved V-encoded cysteine to the conserved J-encoded phenylalanine. The earlier analysis of about 570 of the donors excluded any sequence lacking an unambiguous match to a single V gene segment. In an earlier analysis of about 590 of the donors, a V segment was called functional when productive rearrangements were above 56.7%, and segregating when the standard deviation between donors exceeded 5%. A statistical classification framework was built to diagnose cytomegalovirus status from the catalog of TCR beta chain sequences. In a later analysis, TCR nucleotide sequences were compared against IMGT/GENE-DB human TR gene sequences so that V and J genes could be assigned. A later analysis assigned CDR3 sequences and most-parsimonious VDJ recombination scenarios with the TCRdist pipeline. In a later analysis, every TCR beta chain was defined by the combination of its CDR3 amino acid sequence and its V-gene family, and reads without a unique V-gene family were dropped. To address suspected cross-contamination and a sequencing artifact, a later analysis removed approximately 590 highly shared, low-generation-probability nucleotide sequences. In a later analysis, a clonal expansion index was calculated for each public chain from normalized within-repertoire ranks of inferred template counts. A later analysis computed generation probabilities with a VDJ recombination model fitted to out-of-frame rearrangements, and checked the results against IGoR. In a later analysis, TCR-TCR, TCR-HLA and TCR-CMV co-occurrence was scored with hypergeometric tests, and a repertoire-size bias correction was applied to TCR pairs. To estimate false discovery rates, a later analysis permuted the HLA or CMV assignments 20 times. In a later analysis, co-occurring TCRs were grouped using DBSCAN, and TCRdist sequence similarity was added for clustering within HLA-allele-positive subsets. Repertoires with fewer than 30,000 or more than 120,000 public chains, plus five repertoires with anomalous nucleotide sharing, were excluded from co-occurrence clustering. TCRdb's version of the immuneACCESS table is confined to in-frame rearrangements and falls short of the full clone set. An unresolved V gene accounts for under half of the shortfall where checked; the remainder is of unknown origin. The V and J calls and the clone size are those of that table, but D and trimming were determined from the DNA. The sample yields 100,000 to 150,000 clones; about three quarters were counted once. Approximately 2.9% of the sample is held by the ten biggest clonotypes.

The sample is drawn from a study of cytomegalovirus exposure and HLA in healthy donors (dated by TCRdb to about 2017). About the study as a whole: An earlier analysis of approximately 640 of the donors reported 250 to 300 Gb of sequence data and 117 million unique TCR beta sequences from some 180 million T cells. A later analysis re-analyzed previously published TCR beta repertoires from several hundred donors and added high-resolution HLA genotyping to study TCR occurrence patterns. Across some 400 genotyped donors of the cohort, an average of roughly 200,000 unique TCR beta nucleotide sequences per donor were sequenced, and approximately 17% of those sequences were non-productive. Donor age, sex, ethnicity and CMV serostatus were compiled alongside the repertoire data. In the later analysis, no new phenotypic data were used to find candidate immune exposures; instead, reliance was placed on TCR beta sequences and their occurrence across donors. Every discovery cohort repertoire had been produced on one sequencing platform. To predict cytomegalovirus infection status, the study combined high-throughput TCR immunosequencing, statistical association of individual TCRs with disease status, and machine learning. An earlier analysis of about 620 of the donors applied high-throughput TCR beta sequencing to assess whether each TCR beta V gene segment acted as functional or pseudogenic. In addition to the first cohort of several hundred subjects, a separate validation cohort of approximately 120 different subjects was used. The number of typed donors differed by locus: 629-630 for A, B, C, DRB1 and DQB1; roughly 510 for DQA1; roughly 600 for DPA1; and 400 to 480 for DPB1. HLA typing included class I and class II loci at four-digit resolution. Of the 350 to 400 genotyped donors, roughly 85% fell in the genetic ancestry cluster associated with self-reported Caucasian donors. In a later genetic analysis, genome-wide SNP genotypes for about three fifths of the roughly 670 donors were used, and that subset was treated as a discovery cohort. The study profiled the T cell repertoires of about 640 subjects by immunosequencing and related them to cytomegalovirus serostatus. Because of strong linkage in the cohort, five DR-DQ haplotypes were treated as single units for association and clustering. About 320 gigabases of sequencing data and 70 million to 100 million unique TCR sequences were included in an early release covering around 600 HLA-typed donors. The study was designed to test whether signatures of past pathogen exposure could be identified by cataloging public T cell receptors.

The cohort was made up of hundreds of healthy bone marrow donors. All cohort members were sampled while nominally healthy, although unrecorded immune exposures were likely present. CMV serostatus was positive for 250 to 300 and negative for about 55% of the roughly 670 cohort members, and was not recorded for this donor. Every donor gave a peripheral blood sample, and the peripheral blood mononuclear cells from that sample were used for TCR beta sequencing. The Qiagen DNeasy Blood Extraction Kit was used to extract genomic DNA from the blood cell samples. Results the study describes overall, beyond this receptor: Because HLA typing was missing for some donors at each locus, association tests included only the typed subset. Assigning TCR associations to individual alleles was difficult when HLA alleles, especially DR and DQ, strongly co-occurred. V-gene and J-gene trimming of TCR beta chains was associated with a missense DCLRE1C variant in a later genetic analysis, and the association was replicated in an independent cohort. While some public TCRs were present in many individuals, most TCR sequences turned up only very rarely across donors. Linkage disequilibrium might explain the correlated functional status among segregating V segments, but an unknown experimental factor could not be excluded. In an earlier analysis of around 600 of the donors, most TCR beta V segments were observed in productive rearrangements about 87% or about 30% of the time, broadly matching IMGT annotations. The presence/absence analyses assumed that sequencing depth was roughly uniform across donors, and that assumption may not be true. A later analysis found that HLA-associated TCR beta chains were more clonally expanded and had lower generation probabilities than equally common non-associated chains. The sequencing pipeline was judged likely to have produced a cluster of highly shared sequence variants as a technical artifact. In a later analysis, several top co-occurrence clusters were reported to appear linked to parvovirus B19, influenza, CMV and Epstein-Barr virus. The cohort was sequenced for TCR beta chains only, and without alpha or paired-chain data the features that could be detected were limited. Because counts were too low, some 17 rarely observed V segments, including chromosome 9 orphons, were excluded from the earlier analysis of several hundred of the donors. At a false discovery rate of 0.05, a later analysis linked under 20,000 TCR beta sequences to specific HLA alleles. In a later analysis, TCR association rates were found to vary across HLA loci, with the most associated TCRs seen for DRB1 alleles and the fewest for HLA-C alleles. The authors suggested that the approach could potentially be extended to other disease states and immunological phenotypes. In vitro tests confirmed that a few of the cytomegalovirus-associated TCR beta chains recognize cytomegalovirus antigens. Immune exposure information for the cohort was limited to CMV serostatus. A further reported finding was that TCR beta sequences accurately predicted the HLA-A and HLA-B alleles for most subjects in the first cohort. Cytomegalovirus status was reported to be diagnosed by the classifier with high specificity and sensitivity in both the original and validation cohorts. According to a later analysis, most CMV-associated TCR beta chains appeared to be HLA-restricted, and the HLA associations seemed to be driven largely by CMV exposure. Compared with the approximately 670-donor mean, donors in an Asian-associated ancestry cluster had fewer N-insertions in productive TCRs, according to a later genetic analysis. The study gave a list of more than 150 TCR beta chains associated with cytomegalovirus.

Source material: PBMCs. This TCR was recovered from a human donor in good health.

The CDR3 here reads CASSRAGGYEQYF. The DNA is TGTGCCAGCAGTCGCGCAGGGGGCTACGAGCAGTACTTC. This chain is built from TRBV27 and TRBJ2-7; 7 of the junction bases match TRBD1. Spanning cysteine to phenylalanine, the CDR3 consists of 13 amino acids. CDR3 DNA is the only sequence kept; it has 39 bases, read in frame from the first base. Germline trimming: 5 bases from V, 3 bases from J; junction bases outside gene matches: 4. CDR1 is given as MNHEY and CDR2 as SMNVEV, both from the germline V gene (reference sequence).